This TCR beta chain comes out of a study of blood T cells in healthy people across ages. Study in general: Roughly one uniquely barcoded beta molecule per two T cells was captured.

A second PCR, run for roughly 7 to 12 cycles, used a sample-barcoded 5' primer plus a J-beta primer mix. Each TCR beta cDNA got a 12-nucleotide random molecular identifier. Each CDR3 protein gets one entry after TCRdb re-called the 5' RACE reads with MiXCR. The table lists 1.5 million or so distinct CDR3 sequences, approximately 43% of them singletons. The origin of this receptor is a woman aged 18-29 years in good health. The material sequenced was blood.

The CDR3 protein is CASSQGRATTETQYF. The CDR3 region has the DNA TGCGCCAGCAGCCAAGGGAGAGCGACCACCGAGACCCAGTACTTC. The J gene is TRBJ2-7, the V gene TRBV4-1, with D uncertain. The J call is in doubt because the DNA end fits TRBJ2-5 better. The CDR3 is 15 amino acids. Germline V gene sequence: CDR1 MGHRA, CDR2 YSYEKL.